This T cell receptor beta chain originates from a study of Japanese encephalitis immunity and Zika vaccine responses (dated by TCRdb to about 2021). Context from the whole study: The included participants were given three 5.0 ug doses of alum-adjuvanted ZPIV at weeks 0, 4 and 28. Two to three months ahead of the first ZPIV dose, 11 to 12 participants were given JEV vaccine (IXIARO) as a two-dose regimen with the doses 28 days apart. One dose of YFV vaccine (YF-VAX) was administered before ZPIV to eleven to twelve participants, and several participants were flavivirus-naive. About six representative participants from each pre-vaccination group were selected for TCR sequencing, using samples from week 0 (after pre-vaccination and before ZPIV) and week 52. TCR repertoires from a few flavivirus-naive individuals were also analyzed at weeks 2, 6 and 52 after the start of ZPIV vaccination. Stimulations used ZIKV structural-protein peptide pools split into flavivirus-conserved and non-conserved sets, or JEV or YFV peptides matching the pre-vaccination. ZIKV peptides were 15-mers overlapping by 11 residues, selected for NetMHCpan/NetMHCII-predicted epitopes with affinity below 50 nM. The study tested whether CD4 T cell responses to the Zika vaccine were shaped by prior Japanese encephalitis virus (JEV) or yellow fever virus (YFV) vaccination.

After labeling with CellTrace CFSE, PBMCs were cultured for 5 to 6 days in RPMI containing roughly 8% human serum along with peptide pools, each at 0.9 to 1 ug/mL. The enrolled adults were healthy, and microneutralization screening showed them to be seronegative for ZIKV, JEV, YFV, DENV and WNV. Samples were obtained from a phase 1, double-blinded, randomized, placebo-controlled trial of an alum-adjuvanted Zika purified-inactivated virus (ZPIV) vaccine. Peripheral blood mononuclear cells were isolated using a standard procedure and kept frozen in liquid nitrogen until needed. The method was 5' RACE. Before sequencing, the TCRbeta libraries were pooled in proportion to the number of cells sorted for each library. Total RNA from sorted cells was extracted with RNAzol RT, and cDNA was made with an oligo(dT) primer and a template-switching oligo. The TCRbeta V-CDR3-J region was amplified by PCR between a SMARTer oligo primer and a TCRbeta constant-region primer using Kapa HiFi. Illumina adaptors and sample-specific index barcodes were added in a second PCR, with HighPrep bead cleanup and a Bioanalyzer check confirming a band of roughly 650 bp. The libraries were sequenced on an Illumina MiSeq using 2x151 bp paired-end reads. Under the source paper's analysis protocol: An in-house Java program demultiplexed the reads, and MiXCR assigned TCRbeta annotations and counted clonotypes. To assess repertoire overlap, Morisita-Horn indices from the R package vegan were used, along with UPGMA clustering and Circos plots of recurring clonotypes. Shannon diversity and richness were normalized to the highest possible value given the input cell numbers, yielding values from 0 to 1. MUSCLE was used to align CDR3beta sequences, SeqinR to compute distances, and R to plot multidimensional scaling. Through fastp at Q25 and MiXCR, TCRdb rebuilt clones from the public reads, retaining in-frame beta chains. Entries are consolidated by CDR3 protein sequence, retaining the most common genes and DNA. These V and J calls originate from TCRdb's pipeline instead of the authors' own analysis. Counted in this sample were a few hundred distinct CDR3 sequences; roughly 9.7% of them appeared once. The ten top clones hold roughly a third of the sample.

The CDR3 runs 16 amino acids, cysteine and phenylalanine included. The entry retains the CDR3 DNA only, 48 bases that are in frame from base 1. The germline V gene sets CDR1 to SGHVS and CDR2 to FNYEAQ. The germline ends are 11 bases apart after V is trimmed by 0 bases and J by 1 base. Findings and caveats that apply to the study as a whole: The analysis was restricted to a subset of trial participants with three doses and adequate samples, and the entire vaccinated cohort was not analyzed. Because there were not enough samples, the peptide pools could not be deconvoluted, which meant the specific peptides behind the cross-reactive responses went unidentified. Samples grouped by participant and showed no similarity between individuals, suggesting that no public TCRs were detected. JEV-pre-vaccinated donors showed higher repertoire similarity across time-points and stimulations than YFV-pre-vaccinated donors, indicating more clonotypes common to ZIKV and JEV stimulation. Only a few individuals showed CD8 T cell responses to ZIKV peptide pools, and those responses were very low in magnitude. After ZPIV, a significant decrease in repertoire richness of CD4 T cells responding to conserved ZIKV epitopes was observed in JEV-pre-vaccinated donors.

In its sample, this clonotype comes out as large (0.1 to 1%). No per-base quality is available; no much larger clone lies one base away. The sequence joins TRBV7-6 to TRBJ2-3; the D segment cannot be called with confidence. This specimen consisted of antigen-activated CD8+ T cells from blood, cultured, obtained during a Zika inactivated vaccine study. This clonotype was obtained from an adult woman who received an inactivated Zika virus vaccine. The sequence in DNA is TGTGCCAGCAGCTTAGCGAACGGGCGGCGCACAGATACGCAGTATTTT. This gives the protein CASSLANGRRTDTQYF.